This T cell receptor beta chain stems from a study of T-cell memory formation after mild COVID-19. From the 5' RACE reads, TCRdb called clonotypes with MiXCR, one entry per CDR3 protein. This table holds 75,000 to 95,000 distinct CDR3 sequences, approximately 13% found once. This clonotype was found a few times. V was pared by 3 bases and J by 2 bases, with 13 bases between. CDR3 length: 15 amino acids. CDR1 LNHDA and CDR2 SQIVND come from the germline V gene (reference sequence). The chain uses TRBV19 and TRBJ1-1, with D perhaps TRBD1 (6 bases). Sequenced sample: PBMCs or a T cell subset sorted from them (not recorded which). The receptor was isolated from an adult woman who had mild COVID-19 (a few samples of this study predate the infection). Cell type and time point are not known. CDR3 amino acids: CASSISGGTNTEAFF. The DNA of the CDR3 is TGTGCCAGTAGTATTTCCGGGGGGACAAACACTGAAGCTTTCTTT.